Included here is one T cell receptor beta chain sequence, with context. Its antigen is unidentified. This entry comes from a study of cytomegalovirus exposure and HLA in healthy donors. Trimming removed 3 bases from V and 4 bases from J; junction bases left unmatched: 5. The CDR3 spans 15 residues. Germline assignment: CDR1 PRHDT and CDR2 FYEKMQ (reference sequence). The protocol was immunoSEQ multiplex PCR, while the TCRdb copy is restricted to in-frame clones and leaves out a portion. The sample lists 130,000 or so clones, approximately 90% occurring once. Study-wide results and caveats: Among TCR beta chains, those listed as cytomegalovirus-associated numbered fewer than 200.

The chain has TRBV13 and TRBJ2-1; 8 bases agree with TRBD1. What was sequenced was PBMCs. The clonotype originates from a woman aged 30 to 39 in good health and CMV-seropositive. This CDR3 is CASSFDRGPYNEQFF. Here the CDR3 DNA reads TGTGCCAGCAGCTTCGACAGGGGCCCATACAATGAGCAGTTCTTC. Filled out from reference TRBV13 and TRBJ2-1, the complete variable domain reads AAGVIQSPRHLIKEKRETATLKCYPIPRHDTVYWYQQGPGQDPQFLISFYEKMQSDKGSIPDRFSAQQFSDYHSELNMSSLELGDSALYFCASSFDRGPYNEQFFGPGTRLTVL.